This T cell receptor (beta chain) comes out of a study of identifying expanded T cells in peripheral blood. Comment on this clone: What it binds is not known.

Here immunoSEQ multiplex PCR was the method, and the copy in TCRdb shows in-frame clones only, minus some. The sample records more than 75,000 clones, around 87% being singletons. Study findings and constraints: Clone count variance between approximately two-week samples rose with total template count.

The origin of this receptor is a person aged 18 to 70 in good health. Sequencing input: blood.

The CDR3 DNA reads as TGTGCCAGCTCACCTATCCAGGGCACCACAGATACGCAGTATTTT. It codes for CASSPIQGTTDTQYF. The genes are TRBV18 and TRBJ2-3; D might be TRBD1 (5 bases). This CDR3 is built from 15 residues. V was trimmed by 3 bases and J by 2 bases, leaving 12 bases between them. CDR1 and CDR2 from the germline V gene are KGHSH and LQKENI.